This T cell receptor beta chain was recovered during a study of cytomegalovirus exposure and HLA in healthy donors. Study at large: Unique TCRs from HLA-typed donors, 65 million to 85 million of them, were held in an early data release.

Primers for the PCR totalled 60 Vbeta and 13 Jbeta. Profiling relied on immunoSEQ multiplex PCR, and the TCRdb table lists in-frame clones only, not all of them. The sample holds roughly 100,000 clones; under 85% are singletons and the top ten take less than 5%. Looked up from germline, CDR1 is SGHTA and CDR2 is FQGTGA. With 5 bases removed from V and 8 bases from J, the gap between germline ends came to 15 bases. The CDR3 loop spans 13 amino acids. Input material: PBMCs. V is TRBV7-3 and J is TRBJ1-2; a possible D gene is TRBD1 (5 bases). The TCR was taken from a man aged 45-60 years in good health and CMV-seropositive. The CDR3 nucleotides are TGTGCCAGCAGCCCAGGACACAGAGGAGGCTACACCTTC. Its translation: CASSPGHRGGYTF.